Presented here are 13 T cell receptor beta chains from one specimen sequenced in a study of cytomegalovirus exposure and HLA in healthy donors. Libraries were prepared by immunoSEQ multiplex PCR; TCRdb keeps only in-frame clonotypes and omits some of them. The table shows about 79,000 clones, with 93% occurring only once. Sequencing input: PBMCs. Receptor source: a woman between 25 and 40 years old in good health and CMV-seronegative.

The CDR3 nucleotides read TGTGCCGTCCGCGGGGGGGCAGAGGAAGGCTACACCTTC. Translating gives CAVRGGAEEGYTF. This chain connects TRBV28 to TRBJ1-2; D may be TRBD1 (6 bases). Trimming shortened V by 11 bases and J by 8 bases, and 21 bases separated the two germline ends. The CDR3 length is 13 residues. Germline lookup yields CDR1 MDHEN and CDR2 SYDVKM.

CDR3 in amino acids: CASSGQGHAEAFF. The CDR3 nucleotides are TGTGCCAGCAGCGGACAGGGGCACGCTGAAGCTTTCTTT. The chain employs TRBV9 and TRBJ1-1; 8 positions match TRBD1. The CDR3 runs 13 residues. V gave up 3 bases and J gave up 6 bases; unmatched junction bases: 4. Per germline, CDR1 SGDLS and CDR2 YYNGEE.

This clone was seen only a few times. The chain uses TRBV28 and TRBJ1-2, with D maybe TRBD1 (5 bases). V was trimmed by 2 bases and J by 4 bases, leaving 14 bases between them. Germline assignment: CDR1 MDHEN and CDR2 SYDVKM. This CDR3 has 15 residues. The CDR3 coding sequence is TGTGCCAGCAGTTTACGGCAGGGAGGAGGCTATGGCTACACCTTC. Translating gives CASSLRQGGGYGYTF.

This sequence joins TRBV19 and TRBJ2-7; 7 bases map to TRBD1. The CDR3 contains 15 residues. Germline V gene lookup returns CDR1 LNHDA and CDR2 SQIVND (reference sequence). The V gene end was trimmed by 1 base and the J gene end by 4 bases; junction bases not matched to a gene: 7. The CDR3: CASSIGGTDKYEQYF. The CDR3, as DNA: TGTGCCAGTAGTATAGGGGGGACAGACAAATACGAGCAGTACTTC.

The genes are TRBV11-2 and TRBJ2-2; D remains ambiguous. This CDR3 spans 18 amino acids. Germline values: CDR1 SGHAT, CDR2 FQNNGV. Trimming removed 0 bases from V and 4 bases from J, with 18 bases in between. As DNA, the CDR3 is TGTGCCAGCAGCTTAGATACATGGGCCCTCTCCGTCACCGGGGAGCTGTTTTTT. This sequence encodes CASSLDTWALSVTGELFF.

The V call is TRBV30, the J call TRBJ1-5; TRBD1 matches 9 bases. The CDR3 covers 16 residues. CDR1 is GTSNPN and CDR2 is SVGIG in the germline V gene (reference sequence). Germline trimming cut 5 bases from V and 2 bases from J; bases unmatched to any gene: 10. The DNA of the CDR3 is TGTGCCTGGGAGGACAGGGGTCTTTTTGGCAATCAGCCCCAGCATTTT. It encodes CAWEDRGLFGNQPQHF.

The J gene is TRBJ1-5, the V gene TRBV27; D is undetermined. Germline CDR1 reads MNHEY; CDR2 reads SMNVEV (reference sequence). The CDR3 runs 16 residues. V was shortened by 5 bases and J by 0 bases, with 14 bases between the two germline ends. CDR3 protein: CASSPRRGYSNQPQHF. DNA of the CDR3: TGTGCCAGCAGTCCCCGGCGGGGTTATAGCAATCAGCCCCAGCATTTT.

The V call is TRBV28, the J call TRBJ1-2, with a possible D match to TRBD1 (5 bases). The V gene's germline CDR1 is MDHEN and CDR2 SYDVKM. CDR3 length: 14 amino acids. Trimming left V 7 bases short and J 2 bases short, with 14 bases between. The chain's CDR3 is CASNPRAENYGYTF. CDR3 in DNA: TGTGCCAGCAATCCCAGGGCGGAGAACTATGGCTACACCTTC.

This chain links TRBV19 with TRBJ1-5; 8 bases line up with TRBD1. Germline-derived CDR1 and CDR2 are LNHDA and SQIVND (reference sequence). The V segment lost 3 bases and the J segment 5 bases; nucleotides outside the gene matches: 3. This CDR3 has 14 residues. The CDR3 region is CASSMGQAYQPQHF. CDR3 nucleotide sequence: TGTGCCAGTAGTATGGGACAGGCCTATCAGCCCCAGCATTTT.

This chain uses TRBV15 with TRBJ1-5; D is possibly TRBD1 (5 bases). This CDR3 has 13 residues. Germline CDR1 reads LNHNV; CDR2 reads YYDKDF (reference sequence). Between the trimmed V and J ends, which lost 5 bases and 5 bases, there was a span of 10 bases. CDR3 in DNA: TGTGCCACCAGCGGGGGGGACCATCAGCCCCAGCATTTT. Its protein product is CATSGGDHQPQHF.

The CDR3 is CASSPGTGVRSEAFF. CDR3 bases: TGTGCCAGCAGCCCCGGGACAGGGGTAAGGTCTGAAGCTTTCTTT. J is TRBJ1-1 and V is TRBV5-4; 10 positions match TRBD1. The CDR3 loop spans 15 amino acids. J lost 6 bases, V lost 4 bases, and 9 bases had no gene match. Germline V lookup: CDR1 SGHNT, CDR2 YYREEE (reference sequence).

The chain is built from TRBV5-1 and TRBJ2-5; 12 bases agree with TRBD2. The CDR3 length is 15 residues. The germline CDR1 and CDR2 sequences are SGHRS and YFSETQ. Losses at the gene ends were 0 bases for V and 5 bases for J; bases not matched to a gene: 2. The chain's CDR3 is CASSLDTSGGETQYF. In DNA form, the CDR3 reads TGCGCCAGCAGCTTGGATACTAGCGGGGGGGAGACCCAGTACTTC.

The rearrangement uses TRBV9 and TRBJ2-2, with a tentative D call TRBD2 (5 bases). The CDR3 is 16 amino acids. Germline CDR1 SGDLS, CDR2 YYNGEE. V lost 0 bases and J lost 2, with 11 bases in between. CDR3 nucleotide sequence: TGTGCCAGCAGCGTAGTCGGGAAACCAAACACCGGGGAGCTGTTTTTT. As protein: CASSVVGKPNTGELFF.